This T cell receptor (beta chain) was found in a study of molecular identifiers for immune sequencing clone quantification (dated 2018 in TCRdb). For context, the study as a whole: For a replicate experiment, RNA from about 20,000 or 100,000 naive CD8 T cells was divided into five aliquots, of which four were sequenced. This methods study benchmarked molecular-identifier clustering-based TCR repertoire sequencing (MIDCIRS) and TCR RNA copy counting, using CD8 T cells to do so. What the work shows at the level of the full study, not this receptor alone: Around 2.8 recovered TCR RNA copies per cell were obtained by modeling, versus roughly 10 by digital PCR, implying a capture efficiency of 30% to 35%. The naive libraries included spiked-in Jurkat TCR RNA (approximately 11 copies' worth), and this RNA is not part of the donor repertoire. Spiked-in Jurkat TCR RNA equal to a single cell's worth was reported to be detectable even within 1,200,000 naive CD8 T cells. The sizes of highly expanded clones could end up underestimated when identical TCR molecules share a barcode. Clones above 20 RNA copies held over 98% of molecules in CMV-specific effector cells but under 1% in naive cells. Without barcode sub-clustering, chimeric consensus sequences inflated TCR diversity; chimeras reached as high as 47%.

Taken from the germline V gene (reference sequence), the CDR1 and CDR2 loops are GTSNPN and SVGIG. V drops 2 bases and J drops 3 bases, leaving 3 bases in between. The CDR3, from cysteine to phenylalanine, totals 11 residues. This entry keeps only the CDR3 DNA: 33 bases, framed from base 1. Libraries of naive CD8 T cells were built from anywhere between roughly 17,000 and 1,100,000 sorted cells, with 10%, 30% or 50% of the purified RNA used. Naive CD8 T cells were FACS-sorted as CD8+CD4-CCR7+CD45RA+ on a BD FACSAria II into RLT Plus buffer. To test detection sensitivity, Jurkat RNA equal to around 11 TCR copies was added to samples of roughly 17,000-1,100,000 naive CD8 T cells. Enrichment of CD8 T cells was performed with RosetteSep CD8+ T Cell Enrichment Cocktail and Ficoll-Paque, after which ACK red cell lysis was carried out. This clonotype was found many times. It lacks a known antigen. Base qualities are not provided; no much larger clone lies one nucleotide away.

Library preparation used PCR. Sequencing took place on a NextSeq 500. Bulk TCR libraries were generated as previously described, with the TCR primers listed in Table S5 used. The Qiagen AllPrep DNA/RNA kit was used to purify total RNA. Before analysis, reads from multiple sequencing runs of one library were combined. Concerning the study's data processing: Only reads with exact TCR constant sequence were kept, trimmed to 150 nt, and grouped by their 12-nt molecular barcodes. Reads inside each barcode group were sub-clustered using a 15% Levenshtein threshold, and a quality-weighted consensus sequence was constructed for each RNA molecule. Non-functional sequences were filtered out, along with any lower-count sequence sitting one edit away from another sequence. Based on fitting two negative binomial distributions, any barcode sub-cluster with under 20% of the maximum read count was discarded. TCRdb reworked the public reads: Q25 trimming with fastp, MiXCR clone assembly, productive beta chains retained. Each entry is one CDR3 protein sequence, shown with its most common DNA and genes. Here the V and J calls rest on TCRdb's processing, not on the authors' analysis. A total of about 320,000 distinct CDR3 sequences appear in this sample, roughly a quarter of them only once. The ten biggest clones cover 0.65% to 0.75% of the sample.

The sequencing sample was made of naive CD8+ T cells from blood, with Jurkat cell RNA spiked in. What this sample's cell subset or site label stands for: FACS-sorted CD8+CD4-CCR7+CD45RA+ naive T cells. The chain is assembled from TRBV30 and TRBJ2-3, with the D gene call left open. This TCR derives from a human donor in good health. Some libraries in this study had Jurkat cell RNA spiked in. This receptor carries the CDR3 CAWSLTDTQYF. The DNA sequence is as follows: TGTGCCTGGAGTCTTACAGATACGCAGTATTTT.